This T cell receptor (beta chain) originates from a study of molecular identifiers for immune sequencing clone quantification. The table lists this clonotype with many counts. Its target is not known. Regarding the study as a whole: Whereas naive cells kept under 1% of molecules in clones above 20 RNA copies, such clones held over 99% in effectors.

Sorting was used to obtain naive CD8 T cells (CD8+CD4-CCR7+CD45RA+). Germline V CDR1 and CDR2: SGHVS, FNYEAQ. V lost 1 base and J 4 bases, leaving 11 bases between the germline ends. The CDR3 has 15 amino acids. Preparation methods for the bulk TCR libraries were those previously described, with listed TCR primers. TCRdb processed the PCR reads anew with MiXCR; each CDR3 protein has one entry. The data contain 600,000 to 650,000 distinct CDR3 sequences, about 20% of them singletons. Sequencing input: naive CD8+ T cells from blood, with Jurkat cell RNA spiked in. Documented subset: FACS-sorted CD8+CD4-CCR7+CD45RA+ naive T cells. This TCR derives from a human donor in good health. Some libraries in this study had Jurkat cell RNA spiked in. The chain is built from TRBV7-6 and TRBJ2-1, with D unclear. CDR3: CASSLGEARYNEQFF. The CDR3 DNA is TGTGCCAGCAGCTTAGGAGAGGCTAGGTACAATGAGCAGTTCTTC.